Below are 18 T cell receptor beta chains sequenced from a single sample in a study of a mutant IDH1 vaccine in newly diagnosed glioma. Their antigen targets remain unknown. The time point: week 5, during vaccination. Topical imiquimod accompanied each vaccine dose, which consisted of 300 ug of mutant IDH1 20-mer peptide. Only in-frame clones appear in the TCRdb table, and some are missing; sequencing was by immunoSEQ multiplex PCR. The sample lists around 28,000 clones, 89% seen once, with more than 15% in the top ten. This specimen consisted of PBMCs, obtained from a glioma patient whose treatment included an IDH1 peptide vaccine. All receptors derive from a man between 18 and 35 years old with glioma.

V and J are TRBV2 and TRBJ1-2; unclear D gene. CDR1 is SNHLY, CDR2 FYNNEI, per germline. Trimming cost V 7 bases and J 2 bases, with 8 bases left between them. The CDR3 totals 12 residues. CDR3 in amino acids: CASNNPNYGYTF. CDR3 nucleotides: TGTGCCAGCAATAACCCCAACTATGGCTACACCTTC.

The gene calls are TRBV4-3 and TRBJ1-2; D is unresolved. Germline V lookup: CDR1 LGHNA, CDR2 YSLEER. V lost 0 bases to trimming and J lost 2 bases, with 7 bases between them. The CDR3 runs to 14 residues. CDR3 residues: CASSQDRGNYGYTF. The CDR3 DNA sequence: TGCGCCAGCAGCCAAGATAGAGGGAACTATGGCTACACCTTC.

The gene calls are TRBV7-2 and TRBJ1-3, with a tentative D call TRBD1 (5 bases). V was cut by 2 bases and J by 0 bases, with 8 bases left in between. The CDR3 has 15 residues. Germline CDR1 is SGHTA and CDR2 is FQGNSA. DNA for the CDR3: TGTGCCAGCAGCTTAAGGGGAGGCTCTGGAAACACCATATATTTT. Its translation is CASSLRGGSGNTIYF.

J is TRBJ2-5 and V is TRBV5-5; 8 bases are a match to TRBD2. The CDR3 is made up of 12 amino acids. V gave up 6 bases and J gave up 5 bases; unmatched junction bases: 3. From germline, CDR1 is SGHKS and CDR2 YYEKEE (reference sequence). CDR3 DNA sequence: TGTGCCAGCACCCGGGGGGGTGAGACCCAGTACTTC. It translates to CASTRGGETQYF.

CDR3 sequence (DNA): TGTGCCAGCAGCCCATCCGGACAGGGATTGGCTGGGGCCAACGTCCTGACTTTC. Encoded protein: CASSPSGQGLAGANVLTF. The rearrangement uses TRBV7-6 and TRBJ2-6, with 8 bases fitting TRBD1. Germline V gene lookup returns CDR1 SGHVS and CDR2 FNYEAQ. The CDR3 consists of 18 residues. Unmatched junction bases numbered 11, after V lost 5 bases and J lost 2 bases.

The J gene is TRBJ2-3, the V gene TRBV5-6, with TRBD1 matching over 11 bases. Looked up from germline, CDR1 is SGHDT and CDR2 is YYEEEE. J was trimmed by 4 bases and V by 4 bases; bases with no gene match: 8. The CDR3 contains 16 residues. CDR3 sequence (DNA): TGTGCCAGCAGCCTCCGGGACAGGGGGTTTGCAGATACGCAGTATTTT. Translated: CASSLRDRGFADTQYF.

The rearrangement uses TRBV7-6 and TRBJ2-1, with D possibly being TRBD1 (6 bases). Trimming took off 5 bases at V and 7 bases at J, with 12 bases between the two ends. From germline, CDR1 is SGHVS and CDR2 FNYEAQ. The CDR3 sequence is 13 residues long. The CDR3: CASSLDRRNEQFF. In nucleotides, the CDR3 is TGTGCCAGCAGCCTCGACAGGAGGAATGAGCAGTTCTTC.

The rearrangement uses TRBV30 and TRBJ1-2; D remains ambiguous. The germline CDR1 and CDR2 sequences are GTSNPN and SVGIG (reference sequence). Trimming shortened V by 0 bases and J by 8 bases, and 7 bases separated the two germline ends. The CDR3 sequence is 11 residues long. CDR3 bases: TGTGCCTGGAGTGTAAAGCCCGGCTACACCTTC. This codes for CAWSVKPGYTF.

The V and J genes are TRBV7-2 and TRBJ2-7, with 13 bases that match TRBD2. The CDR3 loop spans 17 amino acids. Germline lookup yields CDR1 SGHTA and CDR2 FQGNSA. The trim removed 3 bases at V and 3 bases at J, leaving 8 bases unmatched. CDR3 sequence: CASSLGLAGSLGYEQYF. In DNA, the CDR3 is TGTGCCAGCAGCTTGGGACTAGCGGGATCCCTCGGCTACGAGCAGTACTTC.

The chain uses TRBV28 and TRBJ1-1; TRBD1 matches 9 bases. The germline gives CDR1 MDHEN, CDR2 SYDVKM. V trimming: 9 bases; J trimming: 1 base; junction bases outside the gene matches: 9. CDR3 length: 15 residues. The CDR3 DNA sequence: TGTGCCAGTGCCGGGACAGGGTCGGGGAACACTGAAGCTTTCTTT. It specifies CASAGTGSGNTEAFF.

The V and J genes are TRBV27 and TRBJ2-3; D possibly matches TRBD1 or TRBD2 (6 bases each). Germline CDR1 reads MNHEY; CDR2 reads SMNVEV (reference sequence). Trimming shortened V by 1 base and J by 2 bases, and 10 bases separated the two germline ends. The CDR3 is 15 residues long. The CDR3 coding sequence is TGTGCCAGCAGTTTATGGGGGGCGCCCACAGATACGCAGTATTTT. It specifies CASSLWGAPTDTQYF.

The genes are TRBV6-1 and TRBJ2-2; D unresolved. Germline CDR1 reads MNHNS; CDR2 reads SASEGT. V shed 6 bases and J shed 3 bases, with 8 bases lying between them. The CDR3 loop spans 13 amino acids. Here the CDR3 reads CASRGPHTGELFF. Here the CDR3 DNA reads TGTGCCAGCAGGGGTCCCCACACCGGGGAGCTGTTTTTT.

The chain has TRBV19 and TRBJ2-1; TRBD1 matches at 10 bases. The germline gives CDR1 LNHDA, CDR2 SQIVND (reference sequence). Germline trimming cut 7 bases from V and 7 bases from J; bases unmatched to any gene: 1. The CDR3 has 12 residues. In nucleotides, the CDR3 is TGTGCCAGTATGGACAGGGGGAATGAGCAGTTCTTC. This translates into CASMDRGNEQFF.

The CDR3 loop reads CAISADRNTEAFF. The CDR3 DNA sequence: TGTGCCATCAGTGCCGACAGGAACACTGAAGCTTTCTTT. V is TRBV10-3 and J is TRBJ1-1; tentatively, D is TRBD1 (5 bases). Germline lookup yields CDR1 ENHRY and CDR2 SYGVKD. Between the trimmed V and J ends, which lost 4 bases and 1 base, there was a span of 7 bases. The CDR3 has 13 amino acids.

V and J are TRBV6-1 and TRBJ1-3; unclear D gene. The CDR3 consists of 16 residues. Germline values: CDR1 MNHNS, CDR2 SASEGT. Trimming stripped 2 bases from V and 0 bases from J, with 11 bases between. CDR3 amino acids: CASSESAGSSGNTIYF. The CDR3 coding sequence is TGTGCCAGCAGTGAATCGGCAGGCAGCTCTGGAAACACCATATATTTT.

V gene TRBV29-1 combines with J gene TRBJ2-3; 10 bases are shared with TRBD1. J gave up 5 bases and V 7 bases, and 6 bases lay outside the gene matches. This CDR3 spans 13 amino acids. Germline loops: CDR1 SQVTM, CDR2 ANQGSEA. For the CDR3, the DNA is TGCAGCGCAAGACAGGGGGCGTTAGATACGCAGTATTTT. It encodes CSARQGALDTQYF.

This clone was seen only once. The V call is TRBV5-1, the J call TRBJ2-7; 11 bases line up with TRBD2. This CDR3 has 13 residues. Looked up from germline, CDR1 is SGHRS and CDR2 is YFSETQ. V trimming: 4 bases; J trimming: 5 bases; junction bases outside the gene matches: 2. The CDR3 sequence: CASSPGLADEQYF. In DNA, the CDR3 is TGCGCCAGCAGCCCGGGACTAGCGGACGAGCAGTACTTC. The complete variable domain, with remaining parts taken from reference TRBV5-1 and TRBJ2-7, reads KAGVTQTPRYLIKTRGQQVTLSCSPISGHRSVSWYQQTPGQGLQFLFEYFSETQRNKGNFPGRFSGRQFSNSRSEMNVSTLELGDSALYLCASSPGLADEQYFGPGTRLTVT.

CDR3 bases: TGCGCCAGCAGCCAAGTTGGGCGAAGTGAAGCTTTCTTT. Protein sequence: CASSQVGRSEAFF. This chain links TRBV4-3 with TRBJ1-1; no firm D call. V was cut by 1 base and J by 7 bases, with 10 bases left in between. The CDR3 sequence is 13 residues long. Germline CDR1 is LGHNA and CDR2 is YSLEER.